The rows below give T cell receptor beta chains drawn from one sample of a study of blood T cell repertoires in COVID-19. Profiling relied on immunoSEQ multiplex PCR, and the TCRdb table lists in-frame clones only, not all of them. The sample holds 250,000 to 300,000 clones, roughly 88% seen once. Sequenced sample: PBMCs or T cells enriched from blood (not recorded which). The receptor source for this set is a woman between 40 and 55 years old with acute COVID-19. Each CDR3 is given with its conserved first and last residue. Fields, in order: V gene, clone size, D gene, J gene, CDR3 DNA, CDR3 protein. The D gene is left open where the match is weak. A row's size may be missing; if present it is once, few, many or a size class.

>TRBV9|NA|NA|TRBJ2-1
TGTGCCAGCAGCGTATTAGCGGACAATGAGCAGTTCTTC
CASSVLADNEQFF
>TRBV12-5|NA|TRBD2|TRBJ2-1
TGTGCTAGTGGTTTGGGAGCGGGGGGAGCCTACAATGAGCAGTTCTTC
CASGLGAGGAYNEQFF
>TRBV5-4|NA|NA|TRBJ2-5
TGTGCCAGCAGCCCCTCCGGGGGTCGAGAGACCCAGTACTTC
CASSPSGGRETQYF
>TRBV6-6|NA|NA|TRBJ1-2
TGTGCCAGCAGTCCCGACAGGTCTTCGGGCTACACCTTC
CASSPDRSSGYTF
>TRBV7-2|NA|TRBD2|TRBJ2-7
TGTGCCAGCAGCTCGGGACTAGCGGGAAGAGGCTACGAGCAGTACTTC
CASSSGLAGRGYEQYF
>TRBV7-9|NA|TRBD2|TRBJ2-7
TGTGCCAGCAGCTTAGGCCTAGCGGGAGTCTACGAGCAGTACTTC
CASSLGLAGVYEQYF
>TRBV10-3|NA|TRBD2|TRBJ2-7
TGTGCCATCAGCGTCTCCCGGGATAGCGGGGGCTACGAGCAGTACTTC
CAISVSRDSGGYEQYF
>TRBV7-2|NA|NA|TRBJ1-6
TGTGCCAGCAGCTTAGGACAGAGAAACCCATTCTCACCCCTCCACTTT
CASSLGQRNPFSPLHF
>TRBV6-2/TRBV6-3|NA|TRBD2|TRBJ2-1
TGTGCCACCCGCCCGGGGGGCTCCTACAATGAGCAGTTCTTC
CATRPGGSYNEQFF
>TRBV9|once|NA|TRBJ1-1
TGTGCCAGCAGCGTAGCAGGCCACACTGAAGCTTTCTTT
CASSVAGHTEAFF
>TRBV28|NA|TRBD1|TRBJ1-1
TGTGCCAGCAGCCCTCCAGGGGGCAACACTGAAGCTTTCTTT
CASSPPGGNTEAFF
>TRBV6-5|few|NA|TRBJ1-1
TGTGCCAGCAGTCAGCTCCGGGGGGGGGACGCTTTCTTT
CASSQLRGGDAFF
>TRBV28|NA|TRBD1|TRBJ2-7
TGTGCCAACCAAAGACAGGGACCATACGAGCAGTACTTC
CANQRQGPYEQYF
>TRBV28|NA|NA|TRBJ1-1
TGTGCCAGCAGTTTAGGCAGGTTGAACACTGAAGCTTTCTTT
CASSLGRLNTEAFF
>TRBV28|few|TRBD1|TRBJ1-5
TGTGCCAGCACCACCGACAGGGAGGGCAATCAGCCCCAGCATTTT
CASTTDREGNQPQHF
>TRBV19|NA|NA|TRBJ1-4
TGTGCCAGTAACCCGGCAGGAAAGGGGAATGAAAAACTGTTTTTT
CASNPAGKGNEKLFF
>TRBV10-1|NA|TRBD2|TRBJ2-5
TGCGCCAGCAGCCGAATGGTAGCGGGAGGTCCGAAGACCCAGTACTTC
CASSRMVAGGPKTQYF
>TRBV5-1|NA|NA|TRBJ2-3
TGCGCCAGCAGCTTGGAGGCTAGCCTCCTCCTCACAGATACGCAGTATTTT
CASSLEASLLLTDTQYF
>TRBV12-3/TRBV12-4|NA|TRBD1|TRBJ1-5
TGTGCCAGCAGGCAGACAGGGAATCAGCCCCAGCATTTT
CASRQTGNQPQHF
>TRBV28|NA|TRBD1|TRBJ1-2
TGTGCCAGCAGTTTAGAGGACAGGGGAGGGAGTTATGGCTACACCTTC
CASSLEDRGGSYGYTF
>TRBV5-1|NA|TRBD1|TRBJ2-5
TGCGCCAGCAGCTTACAGGGGGCTGGGGAGACCCAGTACTTC
CASSLQGAGETQYF
>TRBV30|NA|NA|TRBJ2-7
TGTGCCTGGCGGGCCCAGGGTCGCTACGAGCAGTACTTC
CAWRAQGRYEQYF
>TRBV4-1|NA|NA|TRBJ1-5
TGCGCCAGCAGCCAAGATAGGGGTAGCAATCAGCCCCAGCATTTT
CASSQDRGSNQPQHF
>TRBV28|NA|NA|TRBJ1-2
TGTGCCAGCACCATTAGGATGACAGGATCCGGCTACACCTTC
CASTIRMTGSGYTF
>TRBV6-6|few|NA|TRBJ2-1
TGTGCCAGCAGTCGATCCAGGAATGGTGAGCAGTTCTTC
CASSRSRNGEQFF
>TRBV2|NA|TRBD2|TRBJ2-3
TGTGCCAGCAAGGAGGTCGGACTAGCGGGGGATACGCAGTATTTT
CASKEVGLAGDTQYF
>TRBV7-6|NA|TRBD2|TRBJ2-1
TGTGCCAGCAGCTACGGACTAGGAGGAAACAATGAGCAGTTCTTC
CASSYGLGGNNEQFF
>TRBV5-4|once|NA|TRBJ1-3
TGTGCCAGCAGCGGGGACATTGGAAACACCATATATTTT
CASSGDIGNTIYF
>TRBV13|NA|NA|TRBJ2-5
TGTGCCAGCAGCTTTGTGGGGGCAAGGGAGACCCAGTACTTC
CASSFVGARETQYF
>TRBV12-3/TRBV12-4|NA|NA|TRBJ1-1
TGTGCCAGCAGTCTGCGGTTCGACACTGAAGCTTTCTTT
CASSLRFDTEAFF
>TRBV18|NA|TRBD2|TRBJ2-7
TGTGCCAGCTCACCGAAACCGGGACTAGCGGAACCAACCTACGAGCAGTACTTC
CASSPKPGLAEPTYEQYF
>TRBV30|NA|NA|TRBJ1-5
TGTGCCTGGAGTTTGCAGAATCAGCCCCAGCATTTT
CAWSLQNQPQHF
>TRBV5-1|NA|TRBD1|TRBJ2-1
TGCGCCAGCAGCTACAAACAGGGGATACGGTCCTACAATGAGCAGTTCTTC
CASSYKQGIRSYNEQFF
>TRBV5-6|NA|NA|TRBJ2-7
TGTGCCAGCAGCTATCACAGGGAGCAGTACTTC
CASSYHREQYF
>TRBV30|NA|TRBD2|TRBJ2-1
TGTGCCTGGAGTGGCGATAGCGGGGGGAGCTCCTACAATGAGCAGTTCTTC
CAWSGDSGGSSYNEQFF
>TRBV19|NA|NA|TRBJ1-2
TGTGCCAGTAGTATGATAACGGGGAGCTATGGCTACACCTTC
CASSMITGSYGYTF
>TRBV18|NA|TRBD1|TRBJ2-7
TGTGCCAGCTCACCACAGGGACAGGGTTACGAGCAGTACTTC
CASSPQGQGYEQYF
>TRBV7-8|once|NA|TRBJ2-2
TGTGCCAGCAGCCGAGACAGGTCCCCAATCACCGGGGAGCTGTTTTTT
CASSRDRSPITGELFF
>TRBV7-2|once|NA|TRBJ1-1
TGTGCCAGCAGCTTAGTTCCGGGTGCGGGTGAAGCTTTCTTT
CASSLVPGAGEAFF
>TRBV7-3|once|NA|TRBJ1-1
TGTGCCAGCAGCTTAACAGGACTCCTGAACACTGAAGCTTTCTTT
CASSLTGLLNTEAFF
>TRBV12-1|NA|NA|TRBJ2-1
TGTGCCAGCAGCTTTGGAAACTTAGCGGGACCGTACAATGAGCAGTTCTTC
CASSFGNLAGPYNEQFF
>TRBV19|NA|NA|TRBJ1-5
TGTGCCAGTAGTATGAGGGACTTTAGCAATCAGCCCCAGCATTTT
CASSMRDFSNQPQHF
>TRBV7-3|NA|TRBD2|TRBJ2-1
TGTGCCAGCAGCTCTAGCGGGGGGGCCGGTGAGCAGTTCTTC
CASSSSGGAGEQFF
>TRBV28|NA|TRBD2|TRBJ2-5
TGTGCCAGCAACCCCGGGGGGGTCTTGGAGACCCAGTACTTC
CASNPGGVLETQYF
>TRBV6-5|NA|NA|TRBJ2-7
TGTGCCAGCAGTTACTCGTCCGGGAAGAGCGAGCAGTACTTC
CASSYSSGKSEQYF
>TRBV7-2|NA|TRBD1|TRBJ1-3
TGTGCCAGCAGCTCCCAGGGGGGACTGACTGGAAACACCATATATTTT
CASSSQGGLTGNTIYF
>TRBV20-1|once|NA|TRBJ2-6
TGCAGTGCTAGTTTTCCCCGGGGGGCCAACGTCCTGACTTTC
CSASFPRGANVLTF
>TRBV4-1|NA|TRBD1|TRBJ1-1
TGCGCCAGCAGCCACCCAGGGGGAGAAGCTTTCTTT
CASSHPGGEAFF
>TRBV18|NA|TRBD2|TRBJ2-2
TGTGCCAGCTACGATGCGGGAGGGAACACCGGGGAGCTGTTTTTT
CASYDAGGNTGELFF
>TRBV28|NA|NA|TRBJ2-2
TGTGCCAGCAGTTTCAACCAGGGGCGCACCGGGGAGCTGTTTTTT
CASSFNQGRTGELFF
>TRBV9|NA|NA|TRBJ1-1
TGTGCCAGCAGCGTCGTCAGCGTGAACACTGAAGCTTTCTTT
CASSVVSVNTEAFF
>TRBV7-9|many|NA|TRBJ2-1
TGTGCCAGCAGACACAACGGGGGTTGGCTTAGCGATGAGCAGTTCTTC
CASRHNGGWLSDEQFF
>TRBV28|NA|NA|TRBJ1-4
TGTGCCAGCAGCCCACAGGGACGAAGTGAAAAACTGTTTTTT
CASSPQGRSEKLFF
>TRBV7-2|NA|TRBD2|TRBJ2-5
TGTGCCAGCAGCTTAGCCTCTAGCGGGGGTCAAGAGACCCAGTACTTC
CASSLASSGGQETQYF
>TRBV18|few|NA|TRBJ2-7
TGTGCCAGCTCACCACAGGCGGATCGGCGGGGTTGGTCCTACGAGCAGTACTTC
CASSPQADRRGWSYEQYF
>TRBV9|few|NA|TRBJ1-2
TGTGCCAGCAGCGTGACCGGGACATCCAACTATGGCTACACCTTC
CASSVTGTSNYGYTF
>TRBV11-3|NA|TRBD1|TRBJ1-6
TGTGCCAGCAGCTCGACAGGGGTGCAGAATTCACCCCTCCACTTT
CASSSTGVQNSPLHF
>TRBV5-4|once|NA|TRBJ2-5
TGTGCCAGCAGCCTAGAAGAGACCCAGTACTTC
CASSLEETQYF
>TRBV6-2/TRBV6-3|NA|NA|TRBJ2-1
TGTGCCAGCAGTTACGGGGGCTGGATGGGAAATGAGCAGTTCTTC
CASSYGGWMGNEQFF